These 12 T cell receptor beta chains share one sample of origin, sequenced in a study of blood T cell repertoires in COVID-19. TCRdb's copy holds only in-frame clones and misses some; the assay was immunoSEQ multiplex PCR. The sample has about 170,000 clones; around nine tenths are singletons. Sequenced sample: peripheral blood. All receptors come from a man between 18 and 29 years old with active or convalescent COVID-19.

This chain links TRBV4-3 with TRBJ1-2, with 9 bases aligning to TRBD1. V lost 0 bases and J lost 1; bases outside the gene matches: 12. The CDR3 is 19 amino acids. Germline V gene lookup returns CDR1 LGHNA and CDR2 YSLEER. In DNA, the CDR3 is TGCGCCAGCAGCCAAGATCAGGGGACAGGGATTAGGAATAACTATGGCTACACCTTC. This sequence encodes CASSQDQGTGIRNNYGYTF.

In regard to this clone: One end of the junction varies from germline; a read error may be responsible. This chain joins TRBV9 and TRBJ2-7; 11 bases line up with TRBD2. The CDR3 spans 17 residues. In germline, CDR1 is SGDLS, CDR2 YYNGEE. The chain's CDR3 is CANSASTLAGGVYEQYF. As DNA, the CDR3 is TGTGCCAACAGCGCATCGACGTTAGCGGGAGGGGTTTACGAGCAGTACTTC. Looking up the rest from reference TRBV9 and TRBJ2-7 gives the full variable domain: DSGVTQTPKHLITATGQRVTLRCSPRSGDLSVYWYQQSLDQGLQFLIQYYNGEERAKGNILERFSAQQFPDLHSELNLSSLELGDSALYFCANSASTLAGGVYEQYFGPGTRLTVT.

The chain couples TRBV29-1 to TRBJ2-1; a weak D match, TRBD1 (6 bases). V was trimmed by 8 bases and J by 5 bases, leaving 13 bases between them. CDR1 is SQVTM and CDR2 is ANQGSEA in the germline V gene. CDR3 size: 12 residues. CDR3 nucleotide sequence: TGCAGCTCGCGCAGGACAGACAATGAGCAGTTCTTC. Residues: CSSRRTDNEQFF.

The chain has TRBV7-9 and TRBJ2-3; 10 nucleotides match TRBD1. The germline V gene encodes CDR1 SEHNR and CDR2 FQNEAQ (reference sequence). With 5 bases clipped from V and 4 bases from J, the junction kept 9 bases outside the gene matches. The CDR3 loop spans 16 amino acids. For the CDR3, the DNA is TGTGCCAGCAGCCCCGGCTGGGGGACAGGGGCAGATACGCAGTATTTT. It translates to CASSPGWGTGADTQYF.

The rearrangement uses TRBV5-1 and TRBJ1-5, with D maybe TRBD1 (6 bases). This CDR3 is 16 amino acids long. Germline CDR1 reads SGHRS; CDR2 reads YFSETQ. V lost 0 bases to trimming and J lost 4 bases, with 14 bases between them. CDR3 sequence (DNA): TGCGCCAGCAGCTTGGGAGCAGGGGACGGGAATCAGCCCCAGCATTTT. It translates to CASSLGAGDGNQPQHF.

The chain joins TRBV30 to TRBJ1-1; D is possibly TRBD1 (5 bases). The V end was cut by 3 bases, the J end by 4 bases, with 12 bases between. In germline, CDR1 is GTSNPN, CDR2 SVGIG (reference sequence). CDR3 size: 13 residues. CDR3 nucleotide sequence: TGTGCCTGGAGGCCAGGGAGGTTCACTGAAGCTTTCTTT. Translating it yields CAWRPGRFTEAFF. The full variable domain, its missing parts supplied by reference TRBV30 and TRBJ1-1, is SQTIHQWPATLVQPVGSPLSLECTVEGTSNPNLYWYRQAAGRGLQLLFYSVGIGQISSEVPQNLSASRPQDRQFILSSKKLLLSDSGFYLCAWRPGRFTEAFFGQGTRLTVV.

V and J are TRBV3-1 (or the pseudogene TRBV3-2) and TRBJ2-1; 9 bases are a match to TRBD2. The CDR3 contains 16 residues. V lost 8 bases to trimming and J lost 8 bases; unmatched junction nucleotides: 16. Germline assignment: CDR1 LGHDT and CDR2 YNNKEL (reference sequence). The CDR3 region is CASAKTSAGGLDEQFF. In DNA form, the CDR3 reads TGTGCCAGCGCAAAGACCTCAGCGGGGGGCCTTGATGAGCAGTTCTTC.

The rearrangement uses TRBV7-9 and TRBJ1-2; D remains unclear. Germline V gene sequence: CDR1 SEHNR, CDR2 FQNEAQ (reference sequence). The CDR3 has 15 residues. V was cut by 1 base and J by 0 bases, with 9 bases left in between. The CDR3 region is CASSLGPVTNYGYTF. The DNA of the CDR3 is TGTGCCAGCAGCTTAGGTCCAGTTACTAACTATGGCTACACCTTC.

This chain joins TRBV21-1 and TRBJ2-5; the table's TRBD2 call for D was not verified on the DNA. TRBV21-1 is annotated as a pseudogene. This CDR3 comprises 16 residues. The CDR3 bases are TGTGCCAGCAGCAAAATGCGCGGGGGGCGCAAAGAGACCCAGTACTTC. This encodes CASSKMRGGRKETQYF.

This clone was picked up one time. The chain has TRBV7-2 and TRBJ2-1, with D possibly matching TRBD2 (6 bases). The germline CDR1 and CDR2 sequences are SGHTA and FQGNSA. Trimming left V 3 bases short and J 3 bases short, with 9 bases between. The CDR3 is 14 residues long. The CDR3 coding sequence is TGTGCCAGCAGCTTTCCGGGGGTCTACAATGAGCAGTTCTTC. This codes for CASSFPGVYNEQFF.

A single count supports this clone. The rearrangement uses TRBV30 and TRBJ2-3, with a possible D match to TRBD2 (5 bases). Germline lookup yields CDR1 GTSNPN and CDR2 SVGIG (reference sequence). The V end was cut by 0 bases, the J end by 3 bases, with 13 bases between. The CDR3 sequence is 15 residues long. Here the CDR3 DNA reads TGTGCCTGGAGTGTACACAGCGGAGGAACAGATACGCAGTATTTT. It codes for CAWSVHSGGTDTQYF.

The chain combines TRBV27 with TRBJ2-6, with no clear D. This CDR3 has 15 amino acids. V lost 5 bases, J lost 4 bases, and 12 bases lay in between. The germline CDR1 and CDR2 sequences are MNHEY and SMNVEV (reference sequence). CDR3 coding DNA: TGTGCCAGCAGTCCGGTGTGGGCCGGGGCCAACGTCCTGACTTTC. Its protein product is CASSPVWAGANVLTF.